The 10 T cell receptor beta chains reported below all come from one sample, sequenced in a study of cytomegalovirus exposure and HLA in healthy donors. Use of 60 Vbeta and 13 Jbeta primers characterized the PCR. The repertoire was sequenced with immunoSEQ multiplex PCR; TCRdb's copy has only in-frame clones and lacks some. The sample contains 79,000 or so clones, over 60% of which appear only once. The sequenced material came from PBMCs. Receptors were obtained from a woman in her forties in good health and CMV-seropositive.

The chain links TRBV6-5 to TRBJ1-1, with TRBD1 matching 8 bases. This CDR3 contains 15 residues. CDR1 is MNHEY and CDR2 is SVGAGI in the germline V gene. J was trimmed by 4 bases and V by 6 bases; bases with no gene match: 10. Written as DNA, the CDR3 is TGTGCCAGCAGCCGACAGGGGTCTGGGGGCACTGAAGCTTTCTTT. Translation: CASSRQGSGGTEAFF.

This clone was seen only a few times. The J gene is TRBJ2-2, the V gene TRBV4-1; D is uncertain. This CDR3 region has 16 residues. V lost 4 bases and J lost 0, with 12 bases in between. Germline loops: CDR1 MGHRA, CDR2 YSYEKL. The DNA of the CDR3 is TGCGCCAGCAGCCCTATAGACAAGACGAACACCGGGGAGCTGTTTTTT. Translated, it gives CASSPIDKTNTGELFF.

CDR3 nucleotides: TGCGCCAGCAGCTTCGAGGCCGGGGCCAACGTCCTGACTTTC. Translation: CASSFEAGANVLTF. The chain combines TRBV5-1 with TRBJ2-6, with D unresolved. Germline CDR1 is SGHRS and CDR2 is YFSETQ. The V and J ends lost 2 bases and 4 bases respectively, with 7 bases between them. The CDR3 runs to 14 residues.

The chain carries TRBV7-9 and TRBJ1-1, with a tentative D call TRBD1 (5 bases). Germline values: CDR1 SEHNR, CDR2 FQNEAQ (reference sequence). Trimming removed 4 bases from V and 0 bases from J, with 12 bases in between. The CDR3 is made up of 15 amino acids. The CDR3 spells CASSSRTPMNTEAFF. The CDR3 nucleotides are TGTGCCAGCAGCTCTAGGACACCCATGAACACTGAAGCTTTCTTT.

The rearrangement uses TRBV9 and TRBJ2-7; 10 nucleotides line up with TRBD2. Germline lookup yields CDR1 SGDLS and CDR2 YYNGEE. Germline trimming cut 4 bases from V and 6 bases from J; bases unmatched to any gene: 4. The CDR3 totals 13 residues. The chain's CDR3 is CASSPWTSGEQYF. The CDR3 nucleotides are TGTGCCAGCAGCCCCTGGACTAGCGGCGAGCAGTACTTC.

The genes are TRBV6-5 and TRBJ1-2; possible D gene TRBD1, 6 bases. This CDR3 comprises 16 residues. The V gene's germline CDR1 is MNHEY and CDR2 SVGAGI. V was cut by 1 base and J by 4 bases, with 16 bases left in between. The CDR3 loop is CASSYLGQVRTYGYTF. The CDR3 DNA sequence: TGTGCCAGCAGTTACTTGGGACAAGTACGGACCTATGGCTACACCTTC.

The chain links TRBV25-1 to TRBJ2-7, with 16 bases aligning to TRBD2. V was clipped by 1 base and J by 3 bases; unmatched bases: 6. Germline CDR1 is MGHDK and CDR2 is SYGVNS. CDR3 length equals 18 residues. CDR3 in DNA: TGTGCCAGCAGTGAATTCGGGACTAGCGGGAGGGCCCTCTACGAGCAGTACTTC. It is translated as CASSEFGTSGRALYEQYF.

The chain joins TRBV11-2 to TRBJ2-4; 8 positions match TRBD1. Germline CDR1 is SGHAT and CDR2 is FQNNGV. The CDR3 contains 15 residues. The trim removed 2 bases at V and 3 bases at J, leaving 3 bases unmatched. The CDR3 loop reads CASSLLTGVKNIQYF. The CDR3, as DNA: TGTGCCAGCAGCTTACTGACAGGGGTCAAAAACATTCAGTACTTC.

The chain has TRBV5-1 and TRBJ2-2; D gene uncertain. CDR3 length: 14 amino acids. The germline gives CDR1 SGHRS, CDR2 YFSETQ. Trimming left V 0 bases short and J 5 bases short, with 8 bases between. This CDR3 is CASSLDSLTGELFF. DNA of the CDR3: TGCGCCAGCAGCTTGGACAGTTTGACCGGGGAGCTGTTTTTT. Based on the CDR3 plus reference TRBV5-1 and TRBJ2-2, the full variable domain is KAGVTQTPRYLIKTRGQQVTLSCSPISGHRSVSWYQQTPGQGLQFLFEYFSETQRNKGNFPGRFSGRQFSNSRSEMNVSTLELGDSALYLCASSLDSLTGELFFGEGSRLTVL.

The chain is built from TRBV4-1 and TRBJ1-2; D may be TRBD1 (6 bases). V shed 4 bases and J shed 3 bases, with 15 bases lying between them. Germline V gives CDR1 MGHRA, CDR2 YSYEKL. CDR3 size: 15 residues. CDR3 sequence reads: CASSLGATLYYGYTF. The CDR3 coding sequence is TGCGCCAGCAGCCTGGGGGCGACCCTGTACTATGGCTACACCTTC.